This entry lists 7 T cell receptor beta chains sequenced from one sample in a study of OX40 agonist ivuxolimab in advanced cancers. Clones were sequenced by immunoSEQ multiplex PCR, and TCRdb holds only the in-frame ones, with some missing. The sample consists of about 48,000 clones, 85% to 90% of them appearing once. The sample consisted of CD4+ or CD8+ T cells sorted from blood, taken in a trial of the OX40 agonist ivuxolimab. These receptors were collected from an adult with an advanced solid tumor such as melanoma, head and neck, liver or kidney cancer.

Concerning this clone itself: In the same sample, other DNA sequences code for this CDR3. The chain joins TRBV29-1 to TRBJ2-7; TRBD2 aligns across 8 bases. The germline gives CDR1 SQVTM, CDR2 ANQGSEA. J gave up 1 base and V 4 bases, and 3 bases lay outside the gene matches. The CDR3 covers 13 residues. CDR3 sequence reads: CSVVLAESYEQYF. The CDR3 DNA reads TGCAGCGTTGTACTAGCGGAATCCTACGAGCAGTACTTC.

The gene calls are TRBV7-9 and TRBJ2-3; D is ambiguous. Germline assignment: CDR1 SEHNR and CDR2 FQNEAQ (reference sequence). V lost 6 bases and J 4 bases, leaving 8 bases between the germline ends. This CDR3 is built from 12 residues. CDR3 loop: CASRNHADTQYF. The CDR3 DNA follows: TGTGCCAGCAGGAATCACGCAGATACGCAGTATTTT. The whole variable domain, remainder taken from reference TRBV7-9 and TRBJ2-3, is DTGVSQNPRHKITKRGQNVTFRCDPISEHNRLYWYRQTLGQGPEFLTYFQNEAQLEKSRLLSDRFSAERPKGSFSTLEIQRTEQGDSAMYLCASRNHADTQYFGPGTRLTVL.

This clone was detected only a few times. Written as DNA, the CDR3 is TGTGCCAGCAGTTCGTCTGATGAGGAGCAGTACTTC. Translating it yields CASSSSDEEQYF. The V call is TRBV27, the J call TRBJ2-7; D remains ambiguous. The V gene's germline CDR1 is MNHEY and CDR2 SMNVEV (reference sequence). The CDR3 covers 12 residues. V lost 4 bases and J lost 7, with 11 bases in between.

The CDR3 region has the DNA TGTGCCAGCAGTGAGGACAGGGACGGTTCCTACGAGCAGTACTTC. Protein sequence: CASSEDRDGSYEQYF. V usage is TRBV6-1 and J usage is TRBJ2-7; 8 bases agree with TRBD1. The CDR3 covers 15 residues. Germline lookup yields CDR1 MNHNS and CDR2 SASEGT. V was clipped by 3 bases and J by 1 base; unmatched bases: 5.

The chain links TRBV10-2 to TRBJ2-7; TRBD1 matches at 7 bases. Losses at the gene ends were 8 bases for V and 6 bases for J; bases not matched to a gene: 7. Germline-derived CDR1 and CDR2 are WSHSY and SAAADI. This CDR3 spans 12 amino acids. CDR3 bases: TGCGCCAGCGGGGACAGCCCCTCCGAGCAGTACTTC. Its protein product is CASGDSPSEQYF.

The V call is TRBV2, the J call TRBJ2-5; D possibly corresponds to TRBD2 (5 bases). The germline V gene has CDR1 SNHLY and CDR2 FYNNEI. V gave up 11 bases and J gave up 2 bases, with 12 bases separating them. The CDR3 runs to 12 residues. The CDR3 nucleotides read TGTGCCTCAGAGGGATTTCAAGAGACCCAGTACTTC. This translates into CASEGFQETQYF.

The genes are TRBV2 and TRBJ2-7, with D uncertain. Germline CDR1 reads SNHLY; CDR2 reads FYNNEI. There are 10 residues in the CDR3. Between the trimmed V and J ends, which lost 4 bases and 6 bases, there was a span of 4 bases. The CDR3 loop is CASSAGEQYF. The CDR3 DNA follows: TGTGCCAGCAGTGCGGGCGAGCAGTACTTC.